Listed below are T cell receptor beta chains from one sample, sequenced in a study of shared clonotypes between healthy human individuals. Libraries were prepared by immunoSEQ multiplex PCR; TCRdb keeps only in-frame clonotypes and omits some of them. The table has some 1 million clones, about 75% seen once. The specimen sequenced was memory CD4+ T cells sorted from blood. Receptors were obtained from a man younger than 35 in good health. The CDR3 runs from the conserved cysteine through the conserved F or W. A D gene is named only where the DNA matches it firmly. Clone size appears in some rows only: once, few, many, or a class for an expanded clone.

CDR3nt: TGTGCCAGCAGTCGGTTCTCTGGGGCCAACGTCCTGACTTTC
CDR3aa: CASSRFSGANVLTF
d_gene: NA
abundance: once
j_gene: TRBJ2-6
v_gene: TRBV2

CDR3nt: TGTGCCAGCAGCCCGAACAGGATCTCCTACGAGCAGTACTTC
CDR3aa: CASSPNRISYEQYF
d_gene: NA
abundance: NA
j_gene: TRBJ2-7
v_gene: TRBV11-2

CDR3nt: TGTGCTCAAGCAGGCGGAAACTCTAACTATGGCTACACCTTC
CDR3aa: CAQAGGNSNYGYTF
d_gene: NA
abundance: once
j_gene: TRBJ1-2
v_gene: TRBV30

CDR3nt: TGTGCCTGGAGTCCTGGACTAAATCAGCCCCAGCATTTT
CDR3aa: CAWSPGLNQPQHF
d_gene: NA
abundance: NA
j_gene: TRBJ1-5
v_gene: TRBV30

CDR3nt: TGTGCCAGCAGCTTCGGGCAGGGGGCTTTGGAGACCCAGTACTTC
CDR3aa: CASSFGQGALETQYF
d_gene: TRBD1
abundance: NA
j_gene: TRBJ2-5
v_gene: TRBV5-8

CDR3nt: TGTGCCAGCAGTGTTGGGGAGACCCAGTACTTC
CDR3aa: CASSVGETQYF
d_gene: NA
abundance: NA
j_gene: TRBJ2-5
v_gene: TRBV6-1

CDR3nt: TGCGCCAGCAGCTTGATTGTAGGCGAAAAACTGTTTTTT
CDR3aa: CASSLIVGEKLFF
d_gene: NA
abundance: NA
j_gene: TRBJ1-4
v_gene: TRBV5-1

CDR3nt: TGTGCCTGGAGACTGATACCCTCCTACGAGCAGTACTTC
CDR3aa: CAWRLIPSYEQYF
d_gene: NA
abundance: NA
j_gene: TRBJ2-7
v_gene: TRBV30

CDR3nt: TGCGCCAGCAGCCAAGATCGGGGGGTGATGGCCCCCGGGGAGCTGTTTTTT
CDR3aa: CASSQDRGVMAPGELFF
d_gene: TRBD2
abundance: NA
j_gene: TRBJ2-2
v_gene: TRBV4-3

CDR3nt: TGTGCCACCAGCAGAGAACGGATGAACACTGAAGCTTTCTTT
CDR3aa: CATSRERMNTEAFF
d_gene: NA
abundance: NA
j_gene: TRBJ1-1
v_gene: TRBV15

CDR3nt: TGTGCCAGCAGTTTTCCGGGACAGGGGGCTGGAAACACCATATATTTT
CDR3aa: CASSFPGQGAGNTIYF
d_gene: TRBD1
abundance: NA
j_gene: TRBJ1-3
v_gene: TRBV6-6

CDR3nt: TGCGCCAGCAGCCCCGGGACAGGGGGCGCCACAACTAATGAAAAACTGTTTTTT
CDR3aa: CASSPGTGGATTNEKLFF
d_gene: TRBD1
abundance: NA
j_gene: TRBJ1-4
v_gene: TRBV5-1

CDR3nt: TGTGCCAGCAGCTGGGGACTAGCCGAGCAGTACTTC
CDR3aa: CASSWGLAEQYF
d_gene: TRBD2
abundance: once
j_gene: TRBJ2-7
v_gene: TRBV7-2

CDR3nt: TGTGCCACCAGCAGAGCACAGGGAGGGTCGGGAAACACCATATATTTT
CDR3aa: CATSRAQGGSGNTIYF
d_gene: NA
abundance: NA
j_gene: TRBJ1-3
v_gene: TRBV15

CDR3nt: TGTGCCAGCAGTTACGGGGAGGGCCGAGAAGCTTTCTTT
CDR3aa: CASSYGEGREAFF
d_gene: NA
abundance: NA
j_gene: TRBJ1-1
v_gene: TRBV6-6

CDR3nt: TGTGCCAGCAGCTTGGACAGGGTAACGCAGTATTTT
CDR3aa: CASSLDRVTQYF
d_gene: NA
abundance: once
j_gene: TRBJ2-3
v_gene: TRBV5-6

CDR3nt: TGTGCCTGGAGTGTAGGCGGAAACACCGGGGAGCTGTTTTTT
CDR3aa: CAWSVGGNTGELFF
d_gene: NA
abundance: NA
j_gene: TRBJ2-2
v_gene: TRBV30

CDR3nt: TGCGCCAGCAGGTGGGGACAGCTGAACACCGGGGAGCTGTTTTTT
CDR3aa: CASRWGQLNTGELFF
d_gene: TRBD1
abundance: NA
j_gene: TRBJ2-2
v_gene: TRBV5-1

CDR3nt: TGTGCCAGTAGTATGGACTCTAATGAAAAACTGTTTTTT
CDR3aa: CASSMDSNEKLFF
d_gene: NA
abundance: NA
j_gene: TRBJ1-4
v_gene: TRBV19

CDR3nt: TGTGCCAGCAGCAGAATTCCCTACAATGAGCAGTTCTTC
CDR3aa: CASSRIPYNEQFF
d_gene: NA
abundance: few
j_gene: TRBJ2-1
v_gene: TRBV2

CDR3nt: TGCAGCGCCGACAGGGGAGTGGAGACCCAGTACTTC
CDR3aa: CSADRGVETQYF
d_gene: TRBD1
abundance: NA
j_gene: TRBJ2-5
v_gene: TRBV29-1

CDR3nt: TGTGCCAGTAAGCCTGGGTTGGGACGGGAGAGCAATCAGCCCCAGCATTTT
CDR3aa: CASKPGLGRESNQPQHF
d_gene: NA
abundance: NA
j_gene: TRBJ1-5
v_gene: TRBV19

CDR3nt: TGTGCCAGCAGCCCCCGGAGCGTCTTGATTTACGAGCAGTACTTC
CDR3aa: CASSPRSVLIYEQYF
d_gene: NA
abundance: NA
j_gene: TRBJ2-7
v_gene: TRBV5-6

CDR3nt: TGCGCCAGCAGCTTGGGAAGGACCCTGGGAGGAGAAAAACTGTTTTTT
CDR3aa: CASSLGRTLGGEKLFF
d_gene: NA
abundance: NA
j_gene: TRBJ1-4
v_gene: TRBV5-1

CDR3nt: TGTGCCAGCAGCTTGGGCAGGGTCTCCTACGAGCAGTACTTC
CDR3aa: CASSLGRVSYEQYF
d_gene: NA
abundance: NA
j_gene: TRBJ2-7
v_gene: TRBV7-8

CDR3nt: TGTGCCAGCAGCCTAAACCACCAGGGAGGTAATCAGCCCCAGCATTTT
CDR3aa: CASSLNHQGGNQPQHF
d_gene: NA
abundance: NA
j_gene: TRBJ1-5
v_gene: TRBV7-8

CDR3nt: TGTGCCAGCAGCCTTTATCAGGGGGGGGCCGGGGAGCTGTTTTTT
CDR3aa: CASSLYQGGAGELFF
d_gene: NA
abundance: NA
j_gene: TRBJ2-2
v_gene: TRBV11-2

CDR3nt: TGTGCCAGCAGTCTCCAACCCGACACGCCGAGGCCCCTCCACTTT
CDR3aa: CASSLQPDTPRPLHF
d_gene: NA
abundance: few
j_gene: TRBJ1-6
v_gene: TRBV6-6

CDR3nt: TGTGCCAGCAGCTCAATTTTAGGGGCCTTGAACACTGAAGCTTTCTTT
CDR3aa: CASSSILGALNTEAFF
d_gene: NA
abundance: NA
j_gene: TRBJ1-1
v_gene: TRBV11-2

CDR3nt: TGTGCCAGCAGCTTAAACTCGAGGGGAACCGGGGAGCTGTTTTTT
CDR3aa: CASSLNSRGTGELFF
d_gene: NA
abundance: once
j_gene: TRBJ2-2
v_gene: TRBV7-3

CDR3nt: TGCGCCAGCAGCCCGCGGGGGGCGGAGGAGCAGTTCTTC
CDR3aa: CASSPRGAEEQFF
d_gene: TRBD2
abundance: NA
j_gene: TRBJ2-1
v_gene: TRBV5-1

CDR3nt: TGTGCCAGCAGCTCCGCGGGGCCTCCCGATGAAGCTTTCTTT
CDR3aa: CASSSAGPPDEAFF
d_gene: NA
abundance: once
j_gene: TRBJ1-1
v_gene: TRBV7-9

CDR3nt: TGTGCCAGCAGCGACGGACTAGTTAATGAGCAGTTCTTC
CDR3aa: CASSDGLVNEQFF
d_gene: TRBD2
abundance: NA
j_gene: TRBJ2-1
v_gene: TRBV9

CDR3nt: TGTGCCAGCAGTTTATTCCTGACAGGGGGCGCAGCCTCACCCCTCCACTTT
CDR3aa: CASSLFLTGGAASPLHF
d_gene: TRBD1
abundance: NA
j_gene: TRBJ1-6
v_gene: TRBV27

CDR3nt: TGCGCCAAGAGAACCCACGCGGGTCTCTCCACAGATACGCAGTATTTT
CDR3aa: CAKRTHAGLSTDTQYF
d_gene: NA
abundance: NA
j_gene: TRBJ2-3
v_gene: TRBV5-1

CDR3nt: TGTGCCAGCTCACCAGCCTTAAGCGTTACAGATACGCAGTATTTT
CDR3aa: CASSPALSVTDTQYF
d_gene: NA
abundance: once
j_gene: TRBJ2-3
v_gene: TRBV18

CDR3nt: TGCAGTGCTGGGACAGATTCACCCCTCCACTTT
CDR3aa: CSAGTDSPLHF
d_gene: TRBD1
abundance: NA
j_gene: TRBJ1-6
v_gene: TRBV20-1

CDR3nt: TGTGCCAGCGAGCCTCCAGGGATGTATAATTCACCCCTCCACTTT
CDR3aa: CASEPPGMYNSPLHF
d_gene: NA
abundance: NA
j_gene: TRBJ1-6
v_gene: TRBV6-1

CDR3nt: TGTGTCTGGGGTATGGGGACAGGGGAAAAACTGTTTTTT
CDR3aa: CVWGMGTGEKLFF
d_gene: TRBD1
abundance: NA
j_gene: TRBJ1-4
v_gene: TRBV30